Listed below are T cell receptor beta chains from one sample, sequenced in a study of blood T cells in healthy people across ages. Each CDR3 protein gets one entry after TCRdb re-called the 5' RACE reads with MiXCR. The sample comprises 850,000 to 1,100,000 distinct CDR3 sequences, roughly two fifths of which are singletons, and about 12% rests with the top ten. The source material was blood. Receptors originate from a man aged 18 to 35 in good health. CDR3s include the opening cysteine and the closing phenylalanine or tryptophan. The D gene is left open where the match is weak. Clone size is shown for a subset of rows, as once, few, many or a class of expanded clone.

J: TRBJ1-2
size: -
D: -
V: TRBV4-3
DNA: TGCGCCAGCAGCCAAGAACAGGGCTACGGCTACACCTTC
CDR3: CASSQEQGYGYTF

J: TRBJ2-3
size: few
D: -
V: TRBV29-1
DNA: TGCAGCGTTGAAGGTGGGGATCCAGATACGCAGTATTTT
CDR3: CSVEGGDPDTQYF

J: TRBJ2-3
size: -
D: -
V: TRBV12-3/TRBV12-4
DNA: TGTGCCAGCAAGACAGGTTCAGATACGCAGTATTTT
CDR3: CASKTGSDTQYF

J: TRBJ1-2
size: once
D: -
V: TRBV6-1
DNA: TGTGCCAGCAGTCCACGGTGGGGTGGCTACACCTTC
CDR3: CASSPRWGGYTF

J: TRBJ2-5
size: -
D: TRBD2
V: TRBV2
DNA: TGTGCCAGCACCTTGACTAGCGGGGGTTTTAATGAGCAGTACTTC
CDR3: CASTLTSGGFNEQYF

J: TRBJ1-1
size: few
D: -
V: TRBV29-1
DNA: TGCAGCGCTCGACAAAGGCCAGGGAACACTGAAGCTTTCTTT
CDR3: CSARQRPGNTEAFF

J: TRBJ2-3
size: -
D: -
V: TRBV3-1
DNA: TGTGCCAGCAGCCAAGCGGGGGCTCCTAGAGATACGCAGTATTTT
CDR3: CASSQAGAPRDTQYF

J: TRBJ1-2
size: few
D: -
V: TRBV5-6
DNA: TGTGCCAGCAGATCGTGGGGCTCCATCTATGGCTACACCTTC
CDR3: CASRSWGSIYGYTF

J: TRBJ2-3
size: -
D: -
V: TRBV20-1
DNA: TGCGGTGCTAGAGATGCGGGGAGCACAGATACGCAGTATTTT
CDR3: CGARDAGSTDTQYF

J: TRBJ1-1
size: -
D: TRBD1
V: TRBV5-1
DNA: TGCGCCAGCAGCTTGACGGGACAGGGGCTACCGAACACTGAAGCTTTCTTT
CDR3: CASSLTGQGLPNTEAFF

J: TRBJ1-1
size: -
D: -
V: TRBV29-1
DNA: TGCAGCGTTGAGCTAGACGGTGGGACTGAAGCTTTCTTT
CDR3: CSVELDGGTEAFF

J: TRBJ2-5
size: few
D: -
V: TRBV2
DNA: TGTGCCAGCAGTGAAGCGGCCGGGACCCAGTACTTC
CDR3: CASSEAAGTQYF

J: TRBJ1-5
size: few
D: TRBD1
V: TRBV6-5
DNA: TGTGCCAGCAGTAAAGGGACAGCTAGCAATCAGCCCCAGCATTTT
CDR3: CASSKGTASNQPQHF

J: TRBJ2-5
size: -
D: -
V: TRBV20-1
DNA: TGCAGTGCTAGAGATGGGGCAGGGGAACAAGAGACCCAGTACTTC
CDR3: CSARDGAGEQETQYF

J: TRBJ2-3
size: -
D: -
V: TRBV12-3/TRBV12-4
DNA: TGTGCCAGCAGTTTATTGTTGGTGGGGACGCGAGTGACAGATACGCAGTATTTT
CDR3: CASSLLLVGTRVTDTQYF

J: TRBJ1-6
size: few
D: -
V: TRBV2
DNA: TGTGCCAGCAGCCCGTCCGAATCCGTGAATTCACCCCTCCACTTT
CDR3: CASSPSESVNSPLHF

J: TRBJ2-3
size: -
D: TRBD2
V: TRBV9
DNA: TGTGCCAGCAGCGTCAGGACTAGCCCAGATACGCAGTATTTT
CDR3: CASSVRTSPDTQYF

J: TRBJ2-4
size: few
D: -
V: TRBV20-1
DNA: TGCAGTGCTAGAGAGGATATGGAACTAGCCAAAAACATTCAGTACTTC
CDR3: CSAREDMELAKNIQYF

J: TRBJ1-4
size: -
D: -
V: TRBV4-3
DNA: TGCGCCAGCATCCAAGATCCTAAGGGACGGCTTCTGTTTTTT
CDR3: CASIQDPKGRLLFF

J: TRBJ1-2
size: few
D: -
V: TRBV7-9
DNA: TGTGCCAGCAGCTCCCCCGGTGGGCCCTATGGCTACACCTTC
CDR3: CASSSPGGPYGYTF

J: TRBJ2-5
size: -
D: -
V: TRBV7-3
DNA: TGTGCCAGCAGCTTAACGTTTGCGGACCAAGAGACCCAGTACTTC
CDR3: CASSLTFADQETQYF

J: TRBJ1-1
size: -
D: -
V: TRBV12-3/TRBV12-4
DNA: TGTGCCAGCCGGCAATGGGTCACTGAAGCTTTCTTT
CDR3: CASRQWVTEAFF

J: TRBJ1-1
size: -
D: -
V: TRBV10-3
DNA: TGTGCCATCAGTGAGCCGCGCGGGCAGGGGATCCCTGAAGCTTTCTTT
CDR3: CAISEPRGQGIPEAFF

J: TRBJ2-1
size: few
D: -
V: TRBV6-6
DNA: TGTGCCAGCAGTTACTCTTTGCGTGAGCAGTTCTTC
CDR3: CASSYSLREQFF

J: TRBJ1-2
size: -
D: -
V: TRBV7-6
DNA: TGTGCCAGCAGCGCCAGGGAGGGAAACTATGGCTACACCTTC
CDR3: CASSAREGNYGYTF